A selection of T cell receptor beta chains follows, all from one sample in a study of CD8 T cells in ankylosing spondylitis. TCRdb called the 5' RACE reads again in MiXCR, with one record for every CDR3 protein. The table shows approximately 400,000 distinct CDR3 sequences, with about 24% occurring only once. Sample: blood, either unsorted or a sorted T cell fraction (not recorded which). Source of these receptors: a male donor with ankylosing spondylitis. The CDR3 runs from the conserved cysteine through the conserved F or W. The D gene is left open where the match is weak. Expanded clones are given a class, and other clones once, few, many or no size at all.

CDR3: CASSFWTGPGELFF
DNA: TGTGCCAGCAGCTTTTGGACAGGGCCAGGGGAGCTGTTTTTT
D: TRBD1
J: TRBJ2-2
V: TRBV3-1
size: -
length: 14

CDR3: CASRTQATGELFF
DNA: TGTGCCAGCAGGACACAGGCCACCGGGGAGCTGTTTTTT
D: -
J: TRBJ2-2
V: TRBV5-5
size: few
length: 13

CDR3: CASRRQGNNQPQHF
DNA: TGTGCCAGCAGACGACAGGGGAACAATCAGCCCCAGCATTTT
D: TRBD1
J: TRBJ1-5
V: TRBV6-1
size: -
length: 14

CDR3: CASSLLRSDEQFF
DNA: TGTGCCAGCAGCCTCCTCCGGTCCGATGAGCAGTTCTTC
D: -
J: TRBJ2-1
V: TRBV3-1
size: few
length: 13

CDR3: CSVNGLAQETQYF
DNA: TGCAGCGTTAATGGACTAGCGCAAGAGACCCAGTACTTC
D: TRBD2
J: TRBJ2-5
V: TRBV29-1
size: -
length: 13

CDR3: CASSLASLGTGELFF
DNA: TGTGCCAGCAGCTTGGCGTCCTTGGGCACCGGGGAGCTGTTTTTT
D: -
J: TRBJ2-2
V: TRBV5-4
size: -
length: 15

CDR3: CSVQGDGIYEQYF
DNA: TGCAGCGTGCAAGGAGACGGGATTTACGAGCAGTACTTC
D: -
J: TRBJ2-7
V: TRBV29-1
size: -
length: 13

CDR3: CASSSPGDYNSPLHF
DNA: TGTGCCAGCAGTTCGCCCGGGGACTATAATTCACCCCTCCACTTT
D: -
J: TRBJ1-6
V: TRBV12-3/TRBV12-4
size: -
length: 15

CDR3: CAIRNRGSGEVNTEAFF
DNA: TGTGCCATCAGGAACAGGGGAAGCGGAGAAGTGAACACTGAAGCTTTCTTT
D: TRBD1
J: TRBJ1-1
V: TRBV10-3
size: -
length: 17

CDR3: CASSSTGGEYGYTF
DNA: TGTGCCAGCAGTTCAACAGGGGGCGAGTATGGCTACACCTTC
D: TRBD1
J: TRBJ1-2
V: TRBV12-3/TRBV12-4
size: -
length: 14

CDR3: CSARSSSYEQYF
DNA: TGCAGTGCTAGATCCAGCTCCTACGAGCAGTACTTC
D: -
J: TRBJ2-7
V: TRBV20-1
size: -
length: 12

CDR3: CASSPWTSGRFNEQFF
DNA: TGTGCCAGCAGCCCGTGGACTAGCGGGAGATTCAATGAGCAGTTCTTC
D: TRBD2
J: TRBJ2-1
V: TRBV7-9
size: once
length: 16

CDR3: CSASGGKDTQYF
DNA: TGCAGTGCTAGCGGGGGGAAAGATACGCAGTATTTT
D: TRBD2
J: TRBJ2-3
V: TRBV20-1
size: -
length: 12

CDR3: CASSLGKGLAGSGEQYF
DNA: TGCGCCAGCAGCTTGGGGAAGGGACTAGCGGGGTCTGGGGAGCAGTACTTC
D: TRBD2
J: TRBJ2-7
V: TRBV5-1
size: -
length: 17

CDR3: CSQGRGEDIQYF
DNA: TGCAGCCAGGGGCGGGGGGAAGACATTCAGTACTTC
D: TRBD2
J: TRBJ2-4
V: TRBV20-1
size: once
length: 12

CDR3: CSLTGFLSTDTQYF
DNA: TGCAGTCTTACGGGGTTTCTCAGCACAGATACGCAGTATTTT
D: -
J: TRBJ2-3
V: TRBV20-1
size: -
length: 14

CDR3: CASSQHGVLLDGANVLTF
DNA: TGTGCCAGCAGCCAACACGGGGTACTGCTCGACGGGGCCAACGTCCTGACTTTC
D: -
J: TRBJ2-6
V: TRBV14
size: -
length: 18

CDR3: CASSDLTSSNQPQHF
DNA: TGTGCCAGCAGTGACCTGACAAGTAGCAATCAGCCCCAGCATTTT
D: -
J: TRBJ1-5
V: TRBV2
size: few
length: 15

CDR3: CSVETGQGVHGANVLTF
DNA: TGCAGCGTGGAAACGGGACAGGGGGTTCATGGGGCCAACGTCCTGACTTTC
D: TRBD1
J: TRBJ2-6
V: TRBV29-1
size: few
length: 17

CDR3: CASSFSQGITEAFF
DNA: TGTGCCAGCAGCTTTAGTCAGGGAATCACTGAAGCTTTCTTT
D: -
J: TRBJ1-1
V: TRBV7-9
size: few
length: 14

CDR3: CASSLGIADSTDTQYF
DNA: TGCGCCAGCAGCTTAGGTATAGCGGATAGCACAGATACGCAGTATTTT
D: -
J: TRBJ2-3
V: TRBV5-1
size: -
length: 16

CDR3: CASSQDRESSEQFF
DNA: TGTGCCAGCAGCCAAGATCGGGAAAGTAGTGAGCAGTTCTTC
D: -
J: TRBJ2-1
V: TRBV4-2
size: -
length: 14